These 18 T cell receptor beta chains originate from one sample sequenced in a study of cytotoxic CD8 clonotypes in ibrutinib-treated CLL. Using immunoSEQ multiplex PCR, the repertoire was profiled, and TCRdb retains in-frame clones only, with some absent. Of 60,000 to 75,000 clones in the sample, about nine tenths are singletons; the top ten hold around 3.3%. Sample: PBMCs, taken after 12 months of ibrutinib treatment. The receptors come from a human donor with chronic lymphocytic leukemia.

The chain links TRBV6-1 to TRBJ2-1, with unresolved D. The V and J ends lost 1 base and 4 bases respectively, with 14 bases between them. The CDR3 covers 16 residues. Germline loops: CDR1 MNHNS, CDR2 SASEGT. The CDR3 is CASSEDSFSPYNEQFF. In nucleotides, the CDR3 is TGTGCCAGCAGTGAAGACTCTTTCAGCCCATACAATGAGCAGTTCTTC.

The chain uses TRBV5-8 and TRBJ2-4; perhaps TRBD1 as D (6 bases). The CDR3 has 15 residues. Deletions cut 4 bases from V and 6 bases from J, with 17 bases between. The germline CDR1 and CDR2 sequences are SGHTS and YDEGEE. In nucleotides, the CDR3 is TGTGCCAGCAGCCCGGGCGTGGGGGCTGGAAACATTCAGTACTTC. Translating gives CASSPGVGAGNIQYF.

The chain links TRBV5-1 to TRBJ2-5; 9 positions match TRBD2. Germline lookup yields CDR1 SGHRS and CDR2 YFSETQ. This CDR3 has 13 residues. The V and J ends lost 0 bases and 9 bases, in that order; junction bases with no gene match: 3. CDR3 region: CASSLGTSDPQYF. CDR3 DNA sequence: TGCGCCAGCAGCTTGGGGACTAGCGACCCCCAGTACTTC.

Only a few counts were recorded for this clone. The CDR3 protein is CASSQVPTGELQYF. The CDR3 DNA is TGCGCCAGCAGCCAAGTGCCCACAGGGGAACTTCAGTACTTC. The V gene is TRBV4-3, the J gene TRBJ2-4; 7 bases line up with TRBD1. Germline CDR1 and CDR2: LGHNA and YSLEER. The CDR3 has 14 amino acids. With 1 base clipped from V and 11 bases from J, the junction kept 8 bases outside the gene matches.

The CDR3 here is CASSLNGEAGNTIYF. CDR3 DNA sequence: TGTGCCAGCAGCTTGAACGGGGAAGCTGGAAACACCATATATTTT. The V gene is TRBV5-8, the J gene TRBJ1-3, with unresolved D. V was trimmed by 1 base and J by 2 bases, leaving 10 bases between them. The germline CDR1 and CDR2 sequences are SGHTS and YDEGEE. This CDR3 is built from 15 residues.

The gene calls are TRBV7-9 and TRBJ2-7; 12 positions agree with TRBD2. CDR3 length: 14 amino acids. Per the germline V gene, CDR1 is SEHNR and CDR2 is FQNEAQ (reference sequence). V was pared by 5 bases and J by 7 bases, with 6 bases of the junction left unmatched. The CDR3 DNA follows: TGTGCCAGCAGCGCGGGAGGACTAGCGGGAGAGCAGTACTTC. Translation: CASSAGGLAGEQYF. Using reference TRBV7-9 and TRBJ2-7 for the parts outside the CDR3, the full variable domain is DTGVSQNPRHKITKRGQNVTFRCDPISEHNRLYWYRQTLGQGPEFLTYFQNEAQLEKSRLLSDRFSAERPKGSFSTLEIQRTEQGDSAMYLCASSAGGLAGEQYFGPGTRLTVT.

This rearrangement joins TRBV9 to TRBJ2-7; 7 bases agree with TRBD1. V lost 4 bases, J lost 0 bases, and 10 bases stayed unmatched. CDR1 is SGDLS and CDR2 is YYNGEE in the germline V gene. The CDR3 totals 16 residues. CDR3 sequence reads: CASSIWPTGNSYEQYF. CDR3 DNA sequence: TGTGCCAGCAGCATTTGGCCGACAGGGAACTCCTACGAGCAGTACTTC.

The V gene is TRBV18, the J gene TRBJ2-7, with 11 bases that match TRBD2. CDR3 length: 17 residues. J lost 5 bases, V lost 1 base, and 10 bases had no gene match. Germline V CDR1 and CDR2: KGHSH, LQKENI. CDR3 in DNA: TGTGCCAGCTCACCACTAGCGGGAGGGACCCTGGTGGACGAGCAGTACTTC. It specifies CASSPLAGGTLVDEQYF.

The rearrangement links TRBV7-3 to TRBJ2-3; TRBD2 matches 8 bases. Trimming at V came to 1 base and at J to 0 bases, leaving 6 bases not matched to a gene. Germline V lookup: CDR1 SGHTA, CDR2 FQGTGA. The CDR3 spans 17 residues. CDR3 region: CASSLRSSGLSTDTQYF. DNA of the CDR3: TGTGCCAGCAGCTTAAGGTCTAGCGGGCTCAGCACAGATACGCAGTATTTT. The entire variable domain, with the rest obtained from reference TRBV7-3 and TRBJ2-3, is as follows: GAGVSQTPSNKVTEKGKYVELRCDPISGHTALYWYRQSLGQGPEFLIYFQGTGAADDSGLPNDRFFAVRPEGSVSTLKIQRTERGDSAVYLCASSLRSSGLSTDTQYFGPGTRLTVL.

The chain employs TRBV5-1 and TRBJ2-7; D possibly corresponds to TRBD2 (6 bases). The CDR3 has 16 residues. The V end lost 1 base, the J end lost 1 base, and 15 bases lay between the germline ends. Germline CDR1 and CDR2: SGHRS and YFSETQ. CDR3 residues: CASSLIGGYSSYEQYF. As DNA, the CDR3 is TGCGCCAGCAGCTTGATCGGGGGTTATAGTTCCTACGAGCAGTACTTC.

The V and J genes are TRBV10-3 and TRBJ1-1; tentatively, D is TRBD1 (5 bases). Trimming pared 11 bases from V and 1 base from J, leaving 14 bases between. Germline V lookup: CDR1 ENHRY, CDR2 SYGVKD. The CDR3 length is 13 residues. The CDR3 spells CAVSGPRNTEAFF. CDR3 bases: TGTGCCGTATCAGGGCCTCGGAACACTGAAGCTTTCTTT.

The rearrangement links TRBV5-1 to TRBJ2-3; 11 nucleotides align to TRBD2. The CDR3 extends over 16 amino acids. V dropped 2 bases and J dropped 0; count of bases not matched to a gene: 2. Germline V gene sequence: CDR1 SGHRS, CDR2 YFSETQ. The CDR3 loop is CASSLRTSGSTDTQYF. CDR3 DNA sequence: TGCGCCAGCAGCTTACGGACTAGCGGGAGCACAGATACGCAGTATTTT.

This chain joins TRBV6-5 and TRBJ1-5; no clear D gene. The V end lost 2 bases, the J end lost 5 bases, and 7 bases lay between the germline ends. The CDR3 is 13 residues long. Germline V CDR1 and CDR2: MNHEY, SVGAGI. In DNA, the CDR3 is TGTGCCAGCAGTTACAATGTCGATCAGCCCCAGCATTTT. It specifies CASSYNVDQPQHF.

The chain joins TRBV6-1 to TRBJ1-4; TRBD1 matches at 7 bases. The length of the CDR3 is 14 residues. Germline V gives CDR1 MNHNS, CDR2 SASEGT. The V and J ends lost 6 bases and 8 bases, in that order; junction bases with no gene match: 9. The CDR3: CASSETGFREKLFF. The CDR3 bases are TGTGCCAGCAGCGAGACAGGGTTTAGGGAAAAACTGTTTTTT.

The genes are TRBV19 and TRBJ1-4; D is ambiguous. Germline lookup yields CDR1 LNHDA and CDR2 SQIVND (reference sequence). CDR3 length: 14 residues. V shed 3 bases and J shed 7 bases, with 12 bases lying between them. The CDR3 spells CASSIAAFGEKLFF. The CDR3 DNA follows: TGTGCCAGTAGTATTGCGGCGTTTGGTGAAAAACTGTTTTTT.

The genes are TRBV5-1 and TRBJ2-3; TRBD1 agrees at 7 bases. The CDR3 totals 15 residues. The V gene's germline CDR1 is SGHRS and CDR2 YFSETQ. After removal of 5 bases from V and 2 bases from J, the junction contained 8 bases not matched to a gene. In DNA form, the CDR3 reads TGCGCCAGCAGTCCAGGGGGTTTCTCCACAGATACGCAGTATTTT. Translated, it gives CASSPGGFSTDTQYF.

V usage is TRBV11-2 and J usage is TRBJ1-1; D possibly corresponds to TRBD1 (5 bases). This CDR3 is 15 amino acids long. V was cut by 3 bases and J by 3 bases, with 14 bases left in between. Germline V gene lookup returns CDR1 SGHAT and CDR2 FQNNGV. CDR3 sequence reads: CASSFGGGGDTEAFF. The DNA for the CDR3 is TGTGCCAGCAGCTTCGGCGGGGGAGGGGACACTGAAGCTTTCTTT.

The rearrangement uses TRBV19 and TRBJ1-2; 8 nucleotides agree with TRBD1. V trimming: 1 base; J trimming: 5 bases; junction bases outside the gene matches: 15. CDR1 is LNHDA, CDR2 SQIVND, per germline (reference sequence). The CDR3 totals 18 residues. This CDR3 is CASSIAVRTGRLWYGYTF. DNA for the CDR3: TGTGCCAGTAGTATAGCGGTCAGGACAGGGAGGTTATGGTATGGCTACACCTTC. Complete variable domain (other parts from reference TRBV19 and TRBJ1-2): DGGITQSPKYLFRKEGQNVTLSCEQNLNHDAMYWYRQDPGQGLRLIYYSQIVNDFQKGDIAEGYSVSREKKESFPLTVTSAQKNPTAFYLCASSIAVRTGRLWYGYTFGSGTRLTVV.